One T cell receptor beta chain is described in this entry. Its antigen is not identified. These data come from a study of shared clonotypes between healthy human individuals. Study details: Per-donor plates numbered three CD4 naive, three CD4 memory, two CD8 naive and one CD8 memory.

Notes on the study in general: For naive CD4 cells, 5% to 6.5% of clonotypes were shared across several donors.

Libraries were prepared by immunoSEQ multiplex PCR; TCRdb keeps only in-frame clonotypes and omits some of them. Of under 600,000 clones listed, about 96% are singletons. Donors comprised healthy HIV-negative adults lacking recent acute infections or vaccinations. The sample comprised naive CD4+ T cells sorted from blood. Noted subset: CD45RA+ positively selected. The sequence derives from a woman aged 25 to 39 in good health.

The CDR3 loop is CASNRDNSGNTIYF. The CDR3 bases are TGTGCCAGCAACCGGGACAACTCTGGAAACACCATATATTTT. The chain joins TRBV9 to TRBJ1-3; weak D call: TRBD1 (6 bases). V was trimmed by 6 bases and J by 0 bases, leaving 10 bases between them. In germline, CDR1 is SGDLS, CDR2 YYNGEE. The CDR3 has 14 residues.